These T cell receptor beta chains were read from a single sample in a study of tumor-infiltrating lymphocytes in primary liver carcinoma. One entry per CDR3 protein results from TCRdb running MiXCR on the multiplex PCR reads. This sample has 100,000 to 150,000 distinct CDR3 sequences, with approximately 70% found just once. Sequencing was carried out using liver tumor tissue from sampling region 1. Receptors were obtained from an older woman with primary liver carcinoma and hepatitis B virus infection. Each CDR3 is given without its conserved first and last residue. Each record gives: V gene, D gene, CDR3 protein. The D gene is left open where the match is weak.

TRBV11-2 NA ASSLGGDGAYEQY
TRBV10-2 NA ASKVQRDGLNYGYT
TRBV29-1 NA SVTLGLWDGQY
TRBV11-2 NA ASSKGRDRSITYEQY
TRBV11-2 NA VGSLNSREQY
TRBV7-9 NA ASTQSGGSYEQY
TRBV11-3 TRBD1 PSSPGTGGNYGQY
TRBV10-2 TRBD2 ASKETSGSYEQY
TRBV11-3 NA AINLMANTEAF
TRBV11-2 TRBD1 ASSSGTGRTDTQY
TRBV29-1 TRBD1 SVDTGQGYGYT
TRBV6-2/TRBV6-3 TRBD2 ASSPIAGAISYNEQF
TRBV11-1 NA ASSLNPFGQSYDQY
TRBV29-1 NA SVEYDYEQY
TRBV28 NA ASSLLGGDTEAF
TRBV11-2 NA AISLASGAGDYEQY
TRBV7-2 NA ASSLLPPPSNEQF
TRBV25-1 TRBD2 ASSLGTSGKDYNEQF
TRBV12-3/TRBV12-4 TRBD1 ASRPDRENQPQH
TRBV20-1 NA SARGRRNEQY
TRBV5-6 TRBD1 ASSLGDRGLRY
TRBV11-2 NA ASSRQGAGGTQY
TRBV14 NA ASSQVGGFTEAF
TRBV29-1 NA SVDKGSSYNEQF
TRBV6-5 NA ASRRSGDGSTNTQY
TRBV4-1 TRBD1 ASSSPGQGTQY
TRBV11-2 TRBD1 ASAWDRGFGTEAI
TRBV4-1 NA ASSQESLASQETLY
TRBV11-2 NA VFGDPDTRY
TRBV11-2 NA ASTLGQAGELF
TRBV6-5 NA TSSNTVGSYSEQF
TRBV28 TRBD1 ASDRTGWDSPLH
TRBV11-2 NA ASSSLITGSCF
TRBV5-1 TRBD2 ASSFSGNRNEQF
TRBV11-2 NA ACILVVSTDTQY
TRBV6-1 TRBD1 ASSSRDRVANEQF
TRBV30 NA AWSGGHNSPLH
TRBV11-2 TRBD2 ASSPTIGRVCNEQF
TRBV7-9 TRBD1 ASSPAMTGRSDAIY
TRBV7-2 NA ASSLAGQGLVETQY
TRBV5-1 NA ASSLSGQTSTDTQY
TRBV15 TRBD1 ATSPGKTGMNTEAF
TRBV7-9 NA ASSLGTSHLIEQF
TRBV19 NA ASSDSGARDTRY
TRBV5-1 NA ASGLGTANTETF
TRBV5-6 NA ASSLRSDTQY
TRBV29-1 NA SVSGRSSYGQY
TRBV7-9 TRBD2 ASNKGLAGHSDTQY
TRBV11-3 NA ASSFTPLKSSHNEQF